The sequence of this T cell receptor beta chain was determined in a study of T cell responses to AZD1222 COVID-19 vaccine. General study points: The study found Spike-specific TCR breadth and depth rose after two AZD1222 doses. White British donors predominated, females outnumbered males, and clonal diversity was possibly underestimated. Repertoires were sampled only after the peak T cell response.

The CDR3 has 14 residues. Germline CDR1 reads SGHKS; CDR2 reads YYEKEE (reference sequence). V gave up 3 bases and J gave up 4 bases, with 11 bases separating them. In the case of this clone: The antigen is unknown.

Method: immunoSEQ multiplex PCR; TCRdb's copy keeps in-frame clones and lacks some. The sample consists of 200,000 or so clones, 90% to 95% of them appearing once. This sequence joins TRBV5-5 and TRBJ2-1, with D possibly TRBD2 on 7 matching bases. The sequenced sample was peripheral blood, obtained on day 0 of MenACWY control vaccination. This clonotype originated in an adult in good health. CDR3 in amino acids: CASSWGGGYNEQFF. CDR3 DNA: TGTGCCAGCAGCTGGGGAGGGGGATACAATGAGCAGTTCTTC.